The rows below give T cell receptor beta chains drawn from one sample of a study of T cell responses to AZD1222 COVID-19 vaccine. Only in-frame clones appear in the TCRdb table, and some are missing; sequencing was by immunoSEQ multiplex PCR. The profile shows tens of thousands of clones, 83% of them singletons. The material was peripheral blood, obtained on day 0 of AZD1222 vaccination. The receptors originated from an adult in good health. Both conserved end residues are part of each CDR3. A D gene is named only where the DNA matches it firmly. Rows may omit the clone size; those that give it use once, few, many or a size class.

j_call,d_call,clone_size,v_call,cdr3_aa,cdr3_nt
TRBJ1-3,-,-,TRBV5-1,CASSLESGGNTIYF,TGCGCCAGCAGCTTGGAGTCCGGTGGAAACACCATATATTTT
TRBJ1-5,-,once,TRBV28,CASSLHSGGNNQPQHF,TGTGCCAGCAGTTTGCACTCGGGGGGAAATAATCAGCCCCAGCATTTT
TRBJ1-3,-,-,TRBV7-9,CASSLDSWGQWNTIYF,TGTGCCAGCAGCTTAGATTCTTGGGGCCAGTGGAACACCATATATTTT
TRBJ2-7,-,-,TRBV27,CASSRDATYEQYF,TGTGCCAGCAGTCGGGACGCAACCTACGAGCAGTACTTC
TRBJ1-5,TRBD1,-,TRBV2,CASRAPGQRNQPQHF,TGTGCCAGCAGAGCTCCGGGACAGCGCAATCAGCCCCAGCATTTT
TRBJ2-5,-,-,TRBV24-1,CATSDRDIYQETQYF,TGTGCCACCAGTGACCGGGACATTTACCAAGAGACCCAGTACTTC
TRBJ1-1,-,-,TRBV25-1,CASVGPGIMNTEAFF,TGTGCCAGCGTGGGGCCAGGAATCATGAACACTGAAGCTTTCTTT
TRBJ1-6,-,-,TRBV2,CASRGDTPNSPLHF,TGTGCCAGCAGAGGGGACACACCTAATTCACCCCTCCACTTT
TRBJ2-1,TRBD2,few,TRBV20-1,CSASGERGDNEQFF,TGCAGTGCTAGTGGAGAGCGGGGCGACAATGAGCAGTTCTTC
TRBJ1-2,TRBD1,-,TRBV10-3,CAIRQGQGGYTF,TGTGCCATCAGACAAGGACAGGGTGGCTACACCTTC
TRBJ2-2,-,few,TRBV18,CASSPLSPSGELFF,TGTGCCAGCTCACCACTCAGCCCGTCCGGGGAGCTGTTTTTT
TRBJ1-1,-,-,TRBV5-1,CASSLEGNTEAFF,TGCGCCAGCAGCTTGGAAGGAAACACTGAAGCTTTCTTT
TRBJ1-3,-,once,TRBV4-1,CASSQGQNRGNTIYF,TGCGCCAGCAGCCAGGGGCAGAATCGTGGAAACACCATATATTTT
TRBJ1-1,-,-,TRBV6-1,CASSERIRGNTEAFF,TGTGCCAGCAGTGAAAGAATCAGGGGTAATACTGAAGCTTTCTTT
TRBJ2-2,-,-,TRBV27,CASSFRGRGAGELFF,TGTGCCAGCAGTTTTCGGGGGCGAGGGGCCGGGGAGCTGTTTTTT
TRBJ2-1,TRBD2,-,TRBV29-1,CSVEGWGTTYNEQFF,TGCAGCGTTGAGGGTTGGGGGACTACTTACAATGAGCAGTTCTTC
TRBJ2-7,-,-,TRBV12-5,CASGLTDPGTRRYEQYF,TGTGCTAGTGGTTTGACAGACCCCGGGACGAGGCGCTACGAGCAGTACTTC
TRBJ2-3,-,once,TRBV29-1,CSVGSRTSTDTQYF,TGCAGCGTTGGTTCCCGAACTAGCACAGATACGCAGTATTTT
TRBJ2-7,TRBD1,-,TRBV7-3,CASSLVGGPGQAYEQYF,TGTGCCAGCAGCTTAGTTGGGGGCCCGGGACAGGCTTACGAGCAGTACTTC
TRBJ2-2,-,-,TRBV4-3,CASSQAAFGGELFF,TGCGCCAGCAGCCAAGCTGCCTTCGGCGGGGAGCTGTTTTTT
TRBJ1-6,-,-,TRBV9,CASSVTAGYNSPLHF,TGTGCCAGCAGCGTGACGGCGGGATATAATTCACCCCTCCACTTT